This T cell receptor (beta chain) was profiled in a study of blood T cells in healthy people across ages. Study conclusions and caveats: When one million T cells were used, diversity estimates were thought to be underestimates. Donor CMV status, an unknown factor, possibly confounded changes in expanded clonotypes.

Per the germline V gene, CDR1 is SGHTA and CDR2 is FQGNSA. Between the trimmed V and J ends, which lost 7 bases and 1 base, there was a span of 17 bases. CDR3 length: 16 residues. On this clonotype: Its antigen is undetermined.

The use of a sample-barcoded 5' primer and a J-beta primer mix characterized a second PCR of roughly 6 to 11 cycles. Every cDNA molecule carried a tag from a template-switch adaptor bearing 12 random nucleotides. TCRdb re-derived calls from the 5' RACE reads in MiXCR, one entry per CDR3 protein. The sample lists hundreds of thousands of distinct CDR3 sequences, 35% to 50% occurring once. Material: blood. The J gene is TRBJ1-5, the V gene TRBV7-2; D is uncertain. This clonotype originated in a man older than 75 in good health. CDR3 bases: TGTGCCAGCAACCGAGGACGGCCTAGAAGCAATCAGCCCCAGCATTTT. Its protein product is CASNRGRPRSNQPQHF.